This is a list of T cell receptor beta chains from one sample in a study of T-cell memory formation after mild COVID-19. MiXCR, applied by TCRdb to the 5' RACE reads, yields one record per CDR3 protein. The table records 550,000 to 600,000 distinct CDR3 sequences, roughly 21% of them present only once. Source material: PBMCs or a T cell subset sorted from them (not recorded which). The receptors originated from an adult woman who had mild COVID-19 (a few samples of this study predate the infection). Cell type and time point are not known. CDR3s include the opening cysteine and the closing phenylalanine or tryptophan. A D gene is named only where the DNA matches it firmly. Clone size appears in some rows only: once, few, many, or a class for an expanded clone.

cdr3_aa	cdr3_nt	clone_size	j_call	v_call	d_call	cdr3_length
CASTRLGGSYNEQFF	TGTGCCAGCACCCGATTGGGGGGCTCCTACAATGAGCAGTTCTTC	-	TRBJ2-1	TRBV9	-	15
CASSRDMALGNQPQHF	TGTGCCAGCAGCAGGGACATGGCCTTGGGCAATCAGCCCCAGCATTTT	-	TRBJ1-5	TRBV2	-	16
CASMGGAVTGELFF	TGTGCCAGCATGGGGGGCGCGGTTACCGGGGAGCTGTTTTTT	few	TRBJ2-2	TRBV6-5	-	14
CASSKRGQGLYEQYF	TGTGCCAGTAGTAAAAGGGGACAGGGCCTCTACGAGCAGTACTTC	-	TRBJ2-7	TRBV19	TRBD1	15
CASSAGTGQYEQYF	TGTGCCAGCAGCGCGGGGACAGGGCAATACGAGCAGTACTTC	-	TRBJ2-7	TRBV5-5	TRBD1	14
CASSPRLAGRYEQYF	TGCGCCAGCAGCCCCCGACTAGCGGGGAGATACGAGCAGTACTTC	-	TRBJ2-7	TRBV4-1	TRBD2	15
CASSMDSLNIQYF	TGTGCCAGCAGCATGGACAGTTTAAACATTCAGTACTTC	few	TRBJ2-4	TRBV7-9	-	13
CASKNRDNTDTQYF	TGTGCCAGTAAAAACCGGGACAACACAGATACGCAGTATTTT	-	TRBJ2-3	TRBV6-1	-	14
CASSDGGDYGYTF	TGTGCCAGCTCTGACGGGGGCGACTATGGCTACACCTTC	-	TRBJ1-2	TRBV25-1	-	13
CASSLETGRSYEQYF	TGTGCCAGCAGCTTAGAGACAGGGAGGTCCTACGAGCAGTACTTC	few	TRBJ2-7	TRBV7-9	-	15
CASSPTGQGTGTQYF	TGTGCCAGCAGCCCAACGGGACAGGGGACAGGGACCCAGTACTTC	-	TRBJ2-5	TRBV28	TRBD1	15
CASSQGFSTSSTDTQYF	TGTGCCAGCAGCCAAGGTTTTTCCACTTCCTCCACAGATACGCAGTATTTT	-	TRBJ2-3	TRBV3-1	-	17
CASSPTDRAWNEQYF	TGTGCCAGCAGCCCCACCGACAGGGCGTGGAACGAGCAGTACTTC	few	TRBJ2-7	TRBV11-1	TRBD1	15
CSARPSGTATYGYTF	TGCAGTGCTAGACCATCCGGGACAGCGACTTATGGCTACACCTTC	-	TRBJ1-2	TRBV20-1	TRBD1	15
CASSSVLGGGFSSYEQYF	TGTGCCAGCAGTTCCGTCTTAGGGGGAGGGTTTAGCTCCTACGAGCAGTACTTC	-	TRBJ2-7	TRBV28	-	18
CASSSPWSAGNYEQYF	TGTGCCAGCAGTTCCCCGTGGAGCGCAGGTAACTACGAGCAGTACTTC	-	TRBJ2-7	TRBV12-3/TRBV12-4	-	16
CASRPYLGYGYTF	TGTGCCAGCAGGCCCTACCTGGGCTATGGCTACACCTTC	-	TRBJ1-2	TRBV27	-	13
CATSPTGASNEKLFF	TGTGCCACCAGCCCAACAGGGGCGTCTAATGAAAAACTGTTTTTT	-	TRBJ1-4	TRBV15	TRBD1	15
CSARDLQGTSGNTIYF	TGCAGTGCTAGAGATCTGCAGGGAACCTCTGGAAACACCATATATTTT	-	TRBJ1-3	TRBV20-1	-	16
CASSQQGSDTQYF	TGCGCCAGCAGCCAGCAGGGGTCAGATACGCAGTATTTT	-	TRBJ2-3	TRBV4-1	-	13
CASSETSYNEQFF	TGTGCCAGCAGTGAAACGAGTTACAATGAGCAGTTCTTC	few	TRBJ2-1	TRBV6-1	-	13
CSAQGNSYEQYF	TGCAGCGCCCAGGGGAACTCCTACGAGCAGTACTTC	-	TRBJ2-7	TRBV29-1	-	12
CSAATGLVGEAFF	TGCAGTGCCGCGACAGGGTTGGTAGGTGAAGCTTTCTTT	few	TRBJ1-1	TRBV20-1	TRBD1	13
CSARDPSHQGARGPQHF	TGCAGTGCTAGAGATCCGTCTCATCAGGGGGCTAGAGGGCCCCAGCATTTT	few	TRBJ1-5	TRBV20-1	TRBD1	17
CSARGSGGGLTYEQYF	TGCAGTGCTAGAGGTTCCGGCGGGGGTTTGACCTACGAGCAGTACTTC	-	TRBJ2-7	TRBV20-1	TRBD2	16
CASSHRRTTNTGELFF	TGCGCCAGCAGTCACCGTAGGACAACGAACACCGGGGAGCTGTTTTTT	few	TRBJ2-2	TRBV23-1	-	16
CASSLRRGRSGQETQYF	TGTGCCAGCAGCTTGAGGAGGGGGCGCAGTGGACAAGAGACCCAGTACTTC	few	TRBJ2-5	TRBV13	-	17
CASSLGLTDPQETQYF	TGTGCCAGCAGCCTGGGACTGACCGACCCACAAGAGACCCAGTACTTC	-	TRBJ2-5	TRBV12-3/TRBV12-4	-	16
CASSLEGGYASYEQYF	TGCGCCAGCAGCTTGGAGGGCGGATACGCCTCCTACGAGCAGTACTTC	few	TRBJ2-7	TRBV5-1	-	16
CASSGADTQYF	TGTGCCAGCTCTGGGGCAGATACGCAGTATTTT	-	TRBJ2-3	TRBV6-2/TRBV6-3	-	11
CASSWRLAYEQYF	TGTGCCAGCAGCTGGAGACTAGCGTACGAGCAGTACTTC	few	TRBJ2-7	TRBV7-6	TRBD2	13
CATSDLGGTDYNEQFF	TGTGCCACCAGTGATTTAGGTGGGACAGACTACAATGAGCAGTTCTTC	-	TRBJ2-1	TRBV24-1	TRBD1	16
CASRLGLAGGRNTDTQYF	TGTGCCAGCAGATTGGGACTAGCGGGGGGGCGGAACACAGATACGCAGTATTTT	-	TRBJ2-3	TRBV2	TRBD2	18
CATSRVSAGDYSNQPQHF	TGTGCCACCAGCAGAGTATCGGCAGGGGATTATAGCAATCAGCCCCAGCATTTT	-	TRBJ1-5	TRBV15	-	18
CASSTRQAPNTEAFF	TGTGCCAGCAGCACCAGACAGGCTCCTAACACTGAAGCTTTCTTT	few	TRBJ1-1	TRBV3-2	-	15
CASSPGAGGLNTEAFF	TGTGCCAGCTCACCTGGGGCAGGGGGCTTGAACACTGAAGCTTTCTTT	few	TRBJ1-1	TRBV18	TRBD1	16
CASSSGGRWNTEAFF	TGCGCCAGCAGCTCGGGGGGACGGTGGAACACTGAAGCTTTCTTT	-	TRBJ1-1	TRBV5-1	-	15
CASSQNIGGYGYTF	TGCGCCAGCAGCCAAAATATTGGGGGGTATGGCTACACCTTC	-	TRBJ1-2	TRBV4-1	-	14
CASSLGDGDYGYTF	TGTGCCAGCAGCTTGGGGGACGGCGACTATGGCTACACCTTC	many	TRBJ1-2	TRBV5-6	-	14
CSARVGHSHQPQHF	TGCAGTGCTAGAGTGGGACATTCTCATCAGCCCCAGCATTTT	-	TRBJ1-5	TRBV20-1	-	14
CASSVVVGQGADTEAFF	TGTGCCAGCAGCGTAGTTGTGGGACAGGGGGCTGACACTGAAGCTTTCTTT	-	TRBJ1-1	TRBV9	TRBD1	17
CASSTWTSGRRSPDTQYF	TGCGCCAGCAGCACCTGGACTAGCGGGAGGAGAAGCCCCGATACGCAGTATTTT	-	TRBJ2-3	TRBV5-1	TRBD2	18
CATQANEQFF	TGTGCCACCCAGGCCAATGAGCAGTTCTTC	-	TRBJ2-1	TRBV6-1	-	10
CSLRGPGQGAGYEQYF	TGCAGTCTAAGAGGCCCGGGACAGGGGGCGGGGTACGAGCAGTACTTC	-	TRBJ2-7	TRBV20-1	TRBD1	16
CASSLSPGTSGRIDTQYF	TGTGCCAGCAGCCTCTCCCCCGGGACTAGCGGGAGAATAGATACGCAGTATTTT	many	TRBJ2-3	TRBV7-2	TRBD2	18
CASNREGNQPQHF	TGTGCCAGCAATAGGGAGGGCAATCAGCCCCAGCATTTT	few	TRBJ1-5	TRBV2	-	13
CASSLVDLGTDTQYF	TGTGCCAGCAGCTTAGTCGATCTGGGGACAGATACGCAGTATTTT	few	TRBJ2-3	TRBV7-2	-	15
CSARDMGGHQNKNIQYF	TGCAGTGCTAGAGATATGGGGGGCCATCAAAACAAAAACATTCAGTACTTC	-	TRBJ2-4	TRBV20-1	-	17
CASSLRAGSSTDTQYF	TGTGCCAGCAGCTTGCGAGCGGGATCCAGCACAGATACGCAGTATTTT	many	TRBJ2-3	TRBV7-9	TRBD2	16
CATSAGQGAAFF	TGTGCCACCAGTGCCGGACAGGGAGCGGCTTTCTTT	-	TRBJ1-1	TRBV24-1	TRBD1	12
CAWSVTVRDTQYF	TGTGCCTGGAGTGTGACTGTCAGAGATACGCAGTATTTT	-	TRBJ2-3	TRBV30	-	13
CASSSNRLAGGEQYF	TGTGCCAGCAGTTCTAACCGACTAGCGGGAGGAGAGCAGTACTTC	many	TRBJ2-7	TRBV27	TRBD2	15
CASRTPGWYGYTF	TGTGCCAGCAGGACCCCTGGGTGGTATGGCTACACCTTC	few	TRBJ1-2	TRBV12-3/TRBV12-4	-	13
CASSSGNIQYF	TGTGCCAGCAGTAGCGGGAACATTCAGTACTTC	-	TRBJ2-4	TRBV12-3/TRBV12-4	-	11
CASSQWGAGQETQYF	TGTGCCAGCAGCCAATGGGGAGCGGGCCAAGAGACCCAGTACTTC	few	TRBJ2-5	TRBV4-2	-	15
CASSLAAGPNYGYTF	TGTGCCAGCAGCTTAGCGGCAGGCCCTAACTATGGCTACACCTTC	-	TRBJ1-2	TRBV7-9	-	15
CASSPFLGEAFF	TGTGCCAGCAGCCCATTCTTAGGGGAAGCTTTCTTT	few	TRBJ1-1	TRBV7-9	-	12